This T cell receptor (beta chain) derives from a study of CDR3 diversity in severe acne. TCRdb used MiXCR to reprocess the PCR reads, holding one entry per CDR3 protein. The data show some 90,000 distinct CDR3 sequences, under 55% seen once. The CDR3 sequence is 16 residues long. V was trimmed by 0 bases and J by 1 base, leaving 12 bases between them. In germline, CDR1 is LNHNV, CDR2 YYDKDF (reference sequence). This sequence joins TRBV15 and TRBJ1-2, with D hard to call. This clonotype was obtained from a male donor with severe acne vulgaris. Specimen: blood. The CDR3 spells CATSRDSTVSNYGYTF. For the CDR3, the DNA is TGTGCCACCAGCAGAGATTCAACGGTCAGTAACTATGGCTACACCTTC.